The clone carrying this T cell receptor (beta chain) occurred once. This CDR3 comprises 12 residues. V was pared by 0 bases and J by 12 bases, with 11 bases between. Per the germline V gene, CDR1 is MNHEY and CDR2 is SVGAGI. This entry is derived from a study of cytomegalovirus exposure and HLA in healthy donors. Study in general: A subsequent analysis stated that the 120 or so validation repertoires were run on the same platform as the 650 to 850 first-cohort repertoires.

Sequencing was performed with immunoSEQ multiplex PCR; in TCRdb, only in-frame clones are kept and a portion is missing. The table has around 400,000 clones, about nine tenths seen once. The sequenced material came from PBMCs. The rearrangement links TRBV6-5 to TRBJ1-2; no firm D call. This clonotype was obtained from a woman aged 18-30 years in good health and CMV-seronegative. In DNA, the CDR3 is TGTGCCAGCAGTTACTCCGGCAGGAGGAACACCTTC. This encodes CASSYSGRRNTF.